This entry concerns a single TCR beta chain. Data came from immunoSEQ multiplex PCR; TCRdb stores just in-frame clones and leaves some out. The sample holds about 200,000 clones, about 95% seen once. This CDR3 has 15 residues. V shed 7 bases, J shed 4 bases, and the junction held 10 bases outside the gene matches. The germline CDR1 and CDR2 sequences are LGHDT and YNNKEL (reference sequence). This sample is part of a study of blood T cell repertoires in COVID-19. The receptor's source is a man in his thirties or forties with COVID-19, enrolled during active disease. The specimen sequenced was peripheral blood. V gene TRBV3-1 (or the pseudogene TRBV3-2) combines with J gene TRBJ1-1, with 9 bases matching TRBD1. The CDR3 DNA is TGTGCCAGCAACCGAGAACAGGGGGCGGTCACTGAAGCTTTCTTT. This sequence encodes CASNREQGAVTEAFF.